The text below deals with one T cell receptor beta chain. Sequencing was performed with immunoSEQ multiplex PCR; in TCRdb, only in-frame clones are kept and a portion is missing. The sample yields some 79,000 clones, over 75% seen once. Germline CDR1 reads MNHEY; CDR2 reads SVGAGI. CDR3 size: 12 residues. V lost 7 bases to trimming and J lost 2 bases, with 8 bases between them. This specimen belongs to a study of T cell responses to AZD1222 COVID-19 vaccine. The chain has TRBV6-5 and TRBJ2-5, with D perhaps matching TRBD1 (5 bases). Sequenced material: peripheral blood, taken 28 days after the second AZD1222 dose. The receptor was derived from an adult who received the AZD1222 COVID-19 vaccine. The CDR3: CASKNRQETQYF. CDR3 nucleotide sequence: TGTGCCAGCAAAAACAGGCAAGAGACCCAGTACTTC.